This T cell receptor (beta chain) is drawn from a study of siplizumab effects on memory and regulatory T cells. Repertoires were generated with immunoSEQ multiplex PCR, while TCRdb's copy carries only in-frame clones and drops some. Of roughly 100,000 clones listed, over 85% are singletons. Regarding the study as a whole: Neither a naive nor a memory phenotype was assignable to roughly 80-96% of proliferating CD4+ or CD8+ clones.

CDR1 SGHRS and CDR2 YFSETQ come from the germline V gene. Trimming removed 0 bases at V and 7 bases at J, with 7 bases between. The CDR3 is 13 amino acids. This clone was found once. The antigen remains undetermined. Sequenced sample: Tregs sorted from blood. The rearrangement uses TRBV5-1 and TRBJ2-2; no definite D call. The origin of this receptor is a human donor in good health. The CDR3 loop reads CASSLGIGGELFF. The CDR3 nucleotides are TGCGCCAGCAGCTTGGGGATTGGCGGGGAGCTGTTTTTT.